The present TCR beta chain was sequenced within a study of blood T cells in healthy people across ages. Primed by a sample-barcoded 5' primer and a J-beta primer mix, a second PCR proceeded for about 6 to 12 cycles. Through a template-switch adaptor with 12 random nucleotides, each cDNA molecule received a tag. TCRdb re-analysed the 5' RACE reads in MiXCR, keeping a single row per CDR3 protein. The sample contains 850,000 to 950,000 distinct CDR3 sequences, around 28% of which appear only once. This clonotype was observed many times. The clonotype originates from a woman older than 75 in good health. The sequencing input was blood.

As DNA, the CDR3 is TGTGCCACCAGCAGAGCTTTAGACCGGTATGAAAAACTGTTTTTT. This translates into CATSRALDRYEKLFF. The J gene is TRBJ1-4, the V gene TRBV15; D is uncertain. The CDR3 sequence is 15 residues long. The V end lost 1 base, the J end lost 6 bases, and 12 bases lay between the germline ends. The germline gives CDR1 LNHNV, CDR2 YYDKDF (reference sequence).